The 26 T cell receptor beta chains given below trace back to one sample, sequenced in a study of blood T cell repertoires in COVID-19. Assay used: immunoSEQ multiplex PCR; TCRdb lists only in-frame clones, some missing. This table has 540,000 or so clones, less than 90% appearing once. The sample was peripheral blood. The receptors come from a woman between 50 and 59 years old with COVID-19, enrolled during active disease.

The chain has TRBV4-2 and TRBJ2-1; 14 bases match TRBD2. The germline gives CDR1 LGHNA, CDR2 YNFKEQ. V was clipped by 2 bases and J by 9 bases; unmatched bases: 12. The length of the CDR3 is 18 residues. DNA of the CDR3: TGTGCCAGCAGCCAATACTTGGGACTAGCGGGGGTGCCGAGTGAGCAGTTCTTC. This translates into CASSQYLGLAGVPSEQFF.

V usage is TRBV29-1 and J usage is TRBJ2-5, with D perhaps TRBD2 (6 bases). The CDR3 totals 13 residues. The germline V gene has CDR1 SQVTM and CDR2 ANQGSEA. V was clipped by 5 bases and J by 10 bases, with 20 bases between them. CDR3 region: CSVQGLPGEGQYF. The CDR3 DNA reads TGCAGCGTTCAAGGACTACCCGGTGAGGGCCAGTACTTC.

V usage is TRBV10-1 and J usage is TRBJ2-7; TRBD1 is a possible D gene (6 bases). This CDR3 is built from 15 residues. Trimming removed 4 bases from V and 2 bases from J, with 15 bases in between. The germline V gene has CDR1 WNHNN and CDR2 SYGVQD (reference sequence). This CDR3 is CASSVGPRGPYEQYF. CDR3 sequence (DNA): TGCGCCAGCAGTGTTGGTCCCAGGGGACCCTACGAGCAGTACTTC.

The rearrangement uses TRBV7-9 and TRBJ2-4; TRBD1 aligns across 8 bases. V shed 2 bases, J shed 8 bases, and the junction held 2 bases outside the gene matches. The germline V gene has CDR1 SEHNR and CDR2 FQNEAQ (reference sequence). CDR3 length equals 13 residues. In nucleotides, the CDR3 is TGTGCCAGCAGCTTACAACAGGGGGACATTCAGTACTTC. It codes for CASSLQQGDIQYF.

The chain's CDR3 is CASSFPDRDNSPLHF. The CDR3 nucleotides read TGCGCCAGCAGCTTCCCTGACAGGGATAATTCACCCCTCCACTTT. The chain couples TRBV5-1 to TRBJ1-6; TRBD1 matches 7 bases. CDR1 and CDR2 from the germline V gene are SGHRS and YFSETQ. With V trimmed by 2 bases and J by 5 bases, 4 bases remained unmatched. The CDR3 length is 15 residues.

This rearrangement joins TRBV15 to TRBJ2-2, with D uncertain. Germline V gives CDR1 LNHNV, CDR2 YYDKDF (reference sequence). The CDR3 has 14 residues. V was clipped by 1 base and J by 6 bases, with 9 bases between them. The CDR3 DNA reads TGTGCCACCAGCAGAGGAAGCCTCCCCGGGGAGCTGTTTTTT. Its protein is CATSRGSLPGELFF.

The CDR3 bases are TGTGCCAGCAGCTTCCTGAGGGGCTACACCTTC. This translates into CASSFLRGYTF. The J gene is TRBJ1-2, the V gene TRBV5-6; D unresolved. V lost 2 bases and J 8 bases, leaving 7 bases between the germline ends. Germline CDR1 SGHDT, CDR2 YYEEEE. The CDR3 is 11 residues long.

This chain uses TRBV5-1 with TRBJ2-3, with D possibly matching TRBD2 (6 bases). V dropped 4 bases and J dropped 2 bases, with 17 bases sitting between them. The CDR3 consists of 16 residues. Per the germline V gene, CDR1 is SGHRS and CDR2 is YFSETQ. Written as DNA, the CDR3 is TGCGCCAGCAGCCCCCGACGTGGCGGGGCCACAGATACGCAGTATTTT. Its protein is CASSPRRGGATDTQYF.

The rearrangement links TRBV5-1 to TRBJ1-1; weak D call: TRBD1 (5 bases). Per the germline V gene, CDR1 is SGHRS and CDR2 is YFSETQ. The CDR3 covers 14 residues. Trimming took 4 bases from V and 0 from J, leaving 10 bases between them. The DNA for the CDR3 is TGCGCCAGCAGCAATGGACATATGAACACTGAAGCTTTCTTT. The encoded protein is CASSNGHMNTEAFF.

This chain joins TRBV10-2 and TRBJ1-3; D unresolved. Trimming cost V 6 bases and J 4 bases, with 4 bases left between them. The CDR3 loop spans 11 amino acids. CDR1 and CDR2 from the germline V gene are WSHSY and SAAADI. The CDR3 protein is CASRTGNTIYF. CDR3 sequence (DNA): TGCGCCAGCAGGACAGGAAACACCATATATTTT.

V usage is TRBV12-3 or TRBV12-4 and J usage is TRBJ1-1; TRBD1 aligns across 7 bases. The CDR3 is 12 amino acids. Unmatched junction bases numbered 4, after V lost 4 bases and J lost 8 bases. The CDR3, as DNA: TGTGCCAGCAGTTCGGGGACAGTCGAAGCTTTCTTT. This sequence encodes CASSSGTVEAFF.

The chain is built from TRBV19 and TRBJ1-4; 7 bases are a match to TRBD1. Germline trimming cut 7 bases from V and 8 bases from J; bases unmatched to any gene: 7. The CDR3 runs 13 residues. CDR1 and CDR2 from the germline V gene are LNHDA and SQIVND (reference sequence). DNA of the CDR3: TGTGCCAGTAATGGGCAGGGGGGCGAAAAACTGTTTTTT. Translated: CASNGQGGEKLFF. The variable domain in full, completed from reference TRBV19 and TRBJ1-4, reads DGGITQSPKYLFRKEGQNVTLSCEQNLNHDAMYWYRQDPGQGLRLIYYSQIVNDFQKGDIAEGYSVSREKKESFPLTVTSAQKNPTAFYLCASNGQGGEKLFFGSGTQLSVL.

The rearrangement joins TRBV3-1 (or the pseudogene TRBV3-2) to TRBJ1-2; perhaps TRBD1 as D (5 bases). This CDR3 has 14 amino acids. Germline V lookup: CDR1 LGHDT, CDR2 YNNKEL (reference sequence). The V gene lost 1 base and the J gene lost 3 bases, with 9 bases spanning the gap. This CDR3 is CASSQGGTDYGYTF. Written as DNA, the CDR3 is TGTGCCAGCAGCCAAGGGGGCACAGACTATGGCTACACCTTC.

The CDR3 loop reads CASSLRPGQGRKSGDTIYF. The CDR3 DNA follows: TGCGCCAGCAGCCTTCGTCCGGGACAGGGAAGGAAATCGGGAGACACCATATATTTT. The V gene is TRBV4-1, the J gene TRBJ1-3, with 9 bases identical to TRBD1. CDR1 is MGHRA and CDR2 is YSYEKL in the germline V gene. The CDR3 covers 19 residues. Germline trimming cut 4 bases from V and 8 bases from J; bases unmatched to any gene: 21.

This sequence joins TRBV29-1 and TRBJ1-2; 11 nucleotides match TRBD1. The CDR3 length is 14 residues. The V and J ends lost 7 bases and 6 bases, in that order; junction bases with no gene match: 10. Germline V gene sequence: CDR1 SQVTM, CDR2 ANQGSEA. The CDR3 nucleotides are TGCAGCGCCCAATGGACAGGGGGCATGAATGGCTACACCTTC. Translation gives CSAQWTGGMNGYTF.

V usage is TRBV7-9 and J usage is TRBJ1-5; D is possibly TRBD1 (5 bases). Germline V gene data show CDR1 as SEHNR and CDR2 as FQNEAQ (reference sequence). The CDR3 has 13 residues. Trimming shortened V by 5 bases and J by 4 bases, and 9 bases separated the two germline ends. The CDR3 sequence: CASSIRGNQPQHF. Written as DNA, the CDR3 is TGTGCCAGCAGCATTCGGGGGAATCAGCCCCAGCATTTT. Combining the CDR3 with reference TRBV7-9 and TRBJ1-5 gives the whole variable domain DTGVSQNPRHKITKRGQNVTFRCDPISEHNRLYWYRQTLGQGPEFLTYFQNEAQLEKSRLLSDRFSAERPKGSFSTLEIQRTEQGDSAMYLCASSIRGNQPQHFGDGTRLSIL.

The V gene is TRBV19, the J gene TRBJ1-4; TRBD1 matches 7 bases. This CDR3 contains 15 residues. Germline V gene sequence: CDR1 LNHDA, CDR2 SQIVND (reference sequence). Trimming at V came to 4 bases and at J to 0 bases, leaving 2 bases not matched to a gene. This chain's CDR3 is CASSTGGATNEKLFF. The CDR3, as DNA: TGTGCCAGTAGTACAGGGGGTGCAACTAATGAAAAACTGTTTTTT. Complete variable domain (other parts from reference TRBV19 and TRBJ1-4): DGGITQSPKYLFRKEGQNVTLSCEQNLNHDAMYWYRQDPGQGLRLIYYSQIVNDFQKGDIAEGYSVSREKKESFPLTVTSAQKNPTAFYLCASSTGGATNEKLFFGSGTQLSVL.

This sequence joins TRBV19 and TRBJ1-3; unclear D gene. Germline lookup yields CDR1 LNHDA and CDR2 SQIVND (reference sequence). The germline V and J ends were trimmed by 5 bases and 4 bases, with 3 bases remaining between them. The CDR3 sequence is 11 residues long. CDR3 sequence: CASSEGNTIYF. The CDR3 region has the DNA TGTGCCAGTAGTGAGGGAAACACCATATATTTT.

This rearrangement joins TRBV11-2 to TRBJ1-2; D unresolved. V gave up 1 base and J gave up 7 bases, with 10 bases separating them. In germline, CDR1 is SGHAT, CDR2 FQNNGV. CDR3 size: 13 residues. In DNA, the CDR3 is TGTGCCAGCAGCTTAGGGGGAGATACTGGCTACACCTTC. This encodes CASSLGGDTGYTF.

The genes are TRBV11-2 and TRBJ1-2; 7 bases line up with TRBD1. V gave up 0 bases and J gave up 2 bases; unmatched junction bases: 3. The CDR3 has 15 residues. Germline-derived CDR1 and CDR2 are SGHAT and FQNNGV. DNA of the CDR3: TGTGCCAGCAGCTTAGATTGGGGACAGAACTATGGCTACACCTTC. Translating gives CASSLDWGQNYGYTF. Based on the CDR3 plus reference TRBV11-2 and TRBJ1-2, the full variable domain is EAGVAQSPRYKIIEKRQSVAFWCNPISGHATLYWYQQILGQGPKLLIQFQNNGVVDDSQLPKDRFSAERLKGVDSTLKIQPAKLEDSAVYLCASSLDWGQNYGYTFGSGTRLTVV.

The chain has TRBV7-9 and TRBJ1-1, with 7 bases that match TRBD1. The CDR3 extends over 13 amino acids. After removal of 6 bases from V and 3 bases from J, the junction contained 4 bases not matched to a gene. Germline V gives CDR1 SEHNR, CDR2 FQNEAQ (reference sequence). CDR3 DNA sequence: TGTGCCAGCAGTCTACAGGGGTACACTGAAGCTTTCTTT. Protein: CASSLQGYTEAFF.

J is TRBJ1-5 and V is TRBV24-1, with 7 nucleotides matching TRBD1. With 4 bases clipped from V and 2 bases from J, the junction kept 7 bases outside the gene matches. This CDR3 spans 16 amino acids. Germline V gives CDR1 KGHDR, CDR2 SFDVKD. CDR3 residues: CATSDTGVLGNQPQHF. For the CDR3, the DNA is TGTGCCACCAGTGACACAGGGGTGTTGGGCAATCAGCCCCAGCATTTT.

The J gene is TRBJ1-1, the V gene TRBV6-2 or TRBV6-3; D perhaps matches TRBD1 (6 bases). Per the germline V gene, CDR1 is MNHEY and CDR2 is SVGEGT. Between the trimmed V and J ends, which lost 3 bases and 1 base, there was a span of 9 bases. CDR3 size: 14 residues. The CDR3 protein is CASSYLGANTEAFF. In DNA form, the CDR3 reads TGTGCCAGCAGTTATCTGGGGGCGAACACTGAAGCTTTCTTT.

The table lists this clone with a count of one. At one end the junction does not follow the germline gene, possibly because of a read error. The chain carries TRBV28 and TRBJ1-1; TRBD1 matches at 8 bases. Germline V gene data show CDR1 as MDHEN and CDR2 as SYDVKM. The CDR3 extends over 12 amino acids. CDR3: CASSLEGQAALF. The CDR3 nucleotides read TGTGCCAGCAGCCTCGAGGGACAGGCTGCACTTTTT.

This chain connects TRBV5-6 to TRBJ1-5; possibly TRBD1 for D (6 bases). Germline CDR1 reads SGHDT; CDR2 reads YYEEEE. The germline V and J ends were trimmed by 5 bases and 1 base, with 16 bases remaining between them. The CDR3 extends over 16 amino acids. CDR3 in amino acids: CASSIGGAASNQPQHF. The CDR3 DNA sequence: TGTGCCAGCAGTATAGGGGGGGCTGCGAGCAATCAGCCCCAGCATTTT. Supplemented by reference TRBV5-6 and TRBJ1-5, the full variable domain reads DAGVTQSPTHLIKTRGQQVTLRCSPKSGHDTVSWYQQALGQGPQFIFQYYEEEERQRGNFPDRFSGHQFPNYSSELNVNALLLGDSALYLCASSIGGAASNQPQHFGDGTRLSIL.

The genes are TRBV6-5 and TRBJ1-2; D call uncertain. Germline V gene sequence: CDR1 MNHEY, CDR2 SVGAGI. The CDR3 covers 14 residues. V lost 3 bases and J 6 bases, leaving 14 bases between the germline ends. CDR3 sequence reads: CASSYQPGADGYTF. DNA for the CDR3: TGTGCCAGCAGTTATCAACCGGGAGCGGATGGCTACACCTTC.